This TCR beta chain originates from a study of CD8 T cells in ankylosing spondylitis. General observations from the study: From matched ankylosing spondylitis synovial fluid, disease-linked clones were reportedly recovered at significantly enriched levels.

V lost 4 bases, J lost 7 bases, and 6 bases stayed unmatched. The CDR3 runs 15 residues. Germline V CDR1 and CDR2: MNHEY, SVGAGI. TCRdb reprocessed the 5' RACE reads with MiXCR, giving one entry per CDR3 protein. Of about 300,000 distinct CDR3 sequences detected, less than 25% appear once; the ten largest clones hold 3.5%. As regards this clonotype: The antigen remains undetermined.

This receptor was obtained from a female donor with ankylosing spondylitis or in good health (not recorded which). The chain has TRBV6-5 and TRBJ2-1, with TRBD1 identical over 11 bases. The sample comprised blood, either unsorted or a sorted T cell fraction (not recorded which). The CDR3 coding sequence is TGTGCCAGCAGTTTCGGGGGACAGGGGGGTAATGAGCAGTTCTTC. Translated: CASSFGGQGGNEQFF.